This TCR beta chain was recorded in a study of OX40 agonist ivuxolimab in advanced cancers. Some background on the complete study: Ivuxolimab, which targeted the costimulatory receptor OX40 (CD134), was an agonistic, fully human IgG2 monoclonal antibody. Peripheral TCRbeta sequencing was intended to test whether TCR sequence diversity was altered and clonal T-cell expansion was caused by ivuxolimab. The paper describes the monotherapy dose-escalation part (N ≈ 52 patients) of the phase I trial of ivuxolimab. Patients were allowed to have had prior anti-PD-1, anti-PD-L1 or anti-CTLA-4 therapy, and approximately 40% of the dose-escalation patients had been treated with checkpoint inhibitors. Intravenous ivuxolimab was administered to patients every 2 weeks at six dose levels: 0.01, 0.1, 0.3, 1.5, 3 and 10 mg/kg. Partial responses were achieved by three dose-escalation patients, of whom one had hepatocellular carcinoma and two had cutaneous melanoma. The dose-escalation cohort was about 83% male with a mean age of around 64 years, ranging from roughly 23 to 90. Among the roughly 52 dose-escalation patients, around 19 had hepatocellular carcinoma, approximately 15 melanoma, 9 renal cell carcinoma and 9 head and neck cancer.

Here is what the overall study found, with its caveats: Which antigens the clonally expanded peripheral T cells were specific for was not determined. Low levels of normalized T-cell clonal expansion were also seen in some patients who did not respond. Clonal expansion of both CD4+ and CD8+ blood T cells was observed from baseline to week 6 at doses 0.1 to 3.0 mg/kg. In the 0.1-3.0 mg/kg groups, partial responders had among the lowest normalized peripheral clonal expansion, particularly in CD8+ T cells. On average, CD8+ T cells showed more expanded clones than CD4+ T cells after ivuxolimab.

The trial excluded patients who had a history of autoimmune disease or were on systemic immunosuppression. Peripheral blood for TCR sequencing was drawn from every dose cohort at baseline, at cycle 4 day 1 and at cycle 7 day 1. The samples were drawn from a first-in-human, open-label, multicenter phase I dose-escalation trial of ivuxolimab. The trial enrolled adults with locally advanced or metastatic head and neck squamous cell, hepatocellular, melanoma or renal cell carcinoma. CD4+ and CD8+ T cells were sorted separately from peripheral blood before TCR sequencing. Remarks on this clone: No cognate antigen has been identified for it. No quality values exist for individual bases; no much larger clone is one base distant.

The germline V gene (reference sequence) provides CDR1 LNHDA and CDR2 SQIVND. The CDR3 sequence holds 16 residues, the cysteine and phenylalanine included. CDR3 DNA only is kept here, 48 bases in frame from base 1. V drops 2 bases and J drops 6 bases, leaving 17 bases in between. Genomic DNA was isolated from the sorted cells so that the TCRbeta CDR3 region could be sequenced. TCRbeta CDR3 regions were sequenced using the immunoSEQ Assay. TCRdb's version of the immuneACCESS table is confined to in-frame rearrangements and falls short of the full clone set. An unresolved V gene accounts for under half of the shortfall where checked; the remainder is of unknown origin. In this sample the table shows approximately 72,000 clones, around 90% of which occur a single time. About 0.9% of the sample is held by the ten biggest clonotypes.

The chain uses TRBV19 and TRBJ1-5; a tentative D match to TRBD1 spans 5 bases. The sample consisted of CD4+ or CD8+ T cells sorted from blood, taken in a trial of the OX40 agonist ivuxolimab. The TCR sequence derives from an adult with an advanced solid tumor such as melanoma, head and neck, liver or kidney cancer. The nucleotides are TGTGCCAGTAGTATACCAGGGCAGACCGCCCCTCAGCCCCAGCATTTT. This codes for CASSIPGQTAPQPQHF.